This section outlines one TCR beta chain sequence together with its context. Its cognate antigen is unknown. Nominally healthy donors were sampled, though unrecorded immune exposures were likely. PCR amplification relied on 60 Vbeta primers (plus 13 Jbeta primers). TCRdb keeps only in-frame clones here, not all; method: immunoSEQ multiplex PCR. The table records about 250,000 clones, approximately 81% of them present only once. This sample was included in a study of cytomegalovirus exposure and HLA in healthy donors. Study conclusions and caveats: A previous analysis found most TCR beta V segments productive roughly 90% or roughly 30% of the time.

V lost 6 bases, J lost 8 bases, and 13 bases lay in between. CDR1 and CDR2 from the germline V gene are LNHDA and SQIVND (reference sequence). The CDR3 spans 13 residues. The origin of this receptor is a girl aged 2 to 10 in good health and CMV-seronegative. The V call is TRBV19, the J call TRBJ1-4; weak D call: TRBD1 (5 bases). The sample taken for sequencing was PBMCs. Written as DNA, the CDR3 is TGTGCCAGTAGCCGGGACTATGGAGAAAAACTGTTTTTT. Its translation: CASSRDYGEKLFF.